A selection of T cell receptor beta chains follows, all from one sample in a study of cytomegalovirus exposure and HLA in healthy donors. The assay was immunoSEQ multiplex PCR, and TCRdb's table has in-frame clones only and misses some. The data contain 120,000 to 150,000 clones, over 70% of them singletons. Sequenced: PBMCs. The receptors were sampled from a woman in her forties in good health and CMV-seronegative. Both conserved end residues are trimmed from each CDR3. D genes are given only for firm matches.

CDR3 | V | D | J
ASSDRLALGEQF | TRBV9 | TRBD2 | TRBJ2-1
ASIQNYEQY | TRBV6-1 | NA | TRBJ2-7
ATSPGGEGKFGAF | TRBV15 | NA | TRBJ1-1
ASRLAGATYNEQF | TRBV27 | TRBD2 | TRBJ2-1
ASSPGQGGYT | TRBV6-6 | TRBD1 | TRBJ1-2
ASSSRTGATYEQY | TRBV5-4 | TRBD1 | TRBJ2-7
ASSQATGADTEAF | TRBV18 | TRBD1 | TRBJ1-1
ASSLREGNQPQH | TRBV2 | NA | TRBJ1-5
ASSKSRVRQY | TRBV21-1 | NA | TRBJ2-7
ASSPPREGLAGKETQY | TRBV5-1 | TRBD2 | TRBJ2-5
ASSFSPGTGIEQF | TRBV28 | TRBD1 | TRBJ2-1
ASSFMVTSGSAEQF | TRBV27 | TRBD2 | TRBJ2-1
SVETHQNTEAF | TRBV29-1 | NA | TRBJ1-1
ASSLLSLTALNTEAF | TRBV7-6 | NA | TRBJ1-1
ASTTDSSYNSPLH | TRBV28 | NA | TRBJ1-6
ASSSPGNYGYT | TRBV28 | NA | TRBJ1-2
ASMEQVYEQY | TRBV2 | NA | TRBJ2-7
ASSSMGPYNEQF | TRBV27 | NA | TRBJ2-1
ASSRTQDRYREQY | TRBV5-4 | TRBD1 | TRBJ2-7
ASTTGTANEKLF | TRBV6-1 | NA | TRBJ1-4
ASSAQPGYEQY | TRBV6-6 | NA | TRBJ2-7
ASRGQSDNEQF | TRBV5-4 | NA | TRBJ2-1
ASSPKGTMDSNYGYT | TRBV5-4 | NA | TRBJ1-2
ASSVDRGSYEQY | TRBV5-4 | TRBD1 | TRBJ2-7
ASSRIYGTSGRNEQF | TRBV18 | TRBD2 | TRBJ2-1
ASRTWNTEAF | TRBV4-1 | NA | TRBJ1-1
ASSQVIQGGTDTQY | TRBV4-1 | TRBD1 | TRBJ2-3
ASSEQGVNGYT | TRBV6-1 | TRBD1 | TRBJ1-2
ASSDNLRRTVRSYEQY | TRBV19 | NA | TRBJ2-7
ASSSQSRLGQGNTEAF | TRBV7-9 | TRBD1 | TRBJ1-1
ATSRGGRVNYEQY | TRBV15 | NA | TRBJ2-7
ASSSGQGVSETQY | TRBV5-8 | TRBD1 | TRBJ2-5
ASSSGQGDQAEAF | TRBV5-1 | TRBD1 | TRBJ1-1
ASSFRLRDEQF | TRBV5-5 | NA | TRBJ2-1
ASSNTRVVDGYT | TRBV18 | NA | TRBJ1-2
ASSLLGGSYEQY | TRBV16 | NA | TRBJ2-7